These T cell receptor beta chains were read from a single sample in a study of long-term antiretroviral therapy in people with HIV. Profiled with immunoSEQ multiplex PCR; TCRdb holds only in-frame clones, not every one. The sample records tens of thousands of clones, about 94% being singletons. This specimen was unsorted PBMCs, taken approximately 6.5 years after starting antiretroviral therapy. All receptors come from a woman aged 40 to 50 with HIV. The CDR3 runs from the conserved cysteine through the conserved F or W. Fields, in order: J gene, V gene, CDR3 protein.

J gene: TRBJ1-1
V gene: TRBV6-5
CDR3 protein: CASSYSAQGTEAFF

J gene: TRBJ1-6
V gene: TRBV18
CDR3 protein: CASSPSHGVADSPLHF

J gene: TRBJ1-1
V gene: TRBV5-4
CDR3 protein: CASSLDRMNTEAFF

J gene: TRBJ2-5
V gene: TRBV7-2
CDR3 protein: CASSLATGAGETQYF

J gene: TRBJ1-2
V gene: TRBV7-2
CDR3 protein: CASSLGTGSYGYTF

J gene: TRBJ2-5
V gene: TRBV2
CDR3 protein: CASQAQETQYF

J gene: TRBJ2-7
V gene: TRBV6-6
CDR3 protein: CASSLPAGGSYEQYF

J gene: TRBJ2-5
V gene: TRBV7-2
CDR3 protein: CASSSGQRQETQYF

J gene: TRBJ2-3
V gene: TRBV2
CDR3 protein: CASSEAQVTDTQYF

J gene: TRBJ1-4
V gene: TRBV19
CDR3 protein: CASKDSFLTNEKLFF

J gene: TRBJ1-2
V gene: TRBV6-1
CDR3 protein: CASPRRGGYTF

J gene: TRBJ1-4
V gene: TRBV4-2
CDR3 protein: CASSQVGQGGEKLFF

J gene: TRBJ1-1
V gene: TRBV5-5
CDR3 protein: CASSPGTGRTEAFF

J gene: TRBJ1-1
V gene: TRBV5-1
CDR3 protein: CASSPGQGPEAFF

J gene: TRBJ1-1
V gene: TRBV19
CDR3 protein: CASSIEGRGTEAFF

J gene: TRBJ2-7
V gene: TRBV27
CDR3 protein: CASSRTSGAYEQYF

J gene: TRBJ1-1
V gene: TRBV7-2
CDR3 protein: CASSLATGQGPLGAFF

J gene: TRBJ2-1
V gene: TRBV6-6
CDR3 protein: CASGALYEQFF

J gene: TRBJ1-1
V gene: TRBV6-1
CDR3 protein: CASSEQVRGNTEAFF

J gene: TRBJ1-1
V gene: TRBV7-2
CDR3 protein: CASTVEGQLEAFF

J gene: TRBJ1-4
V gene: TRBV19
CDR3 protein: CASSRRTGSNEKLFF

J gene: TRBJ1-6
V gene: TRBV2
CDR3 protein: CASSNFRGNGSPLHF

J gene: TRBJ2-5
V gene: TRBV6-5
CDR3 protein: CASSYPASGTQYF

J gene: TRBJ1-5
V gene: TRBV6-6
CDR3 protein: CASSGSGHLGQPQHF

J gene: TRBJ2-2
V gene: TRBV7-9
CDR3 protein: CASSFENTGELFF

J gene: TRBJ2-7
V gene: TRBV11-2
CDR3 protein: CASSLDRTSPYEQYF

J gene: TRBJ2-2
V gene: TRBV11-2
CDR3 protein: CASSIRDGPNTGELFF

J gene: TRBJ1-2
V gene: TRBV6-1
CDR3 protein: CASTRGGYGYTF

J gene: TRBJ1-2
V gene: TRBV11-2
CDR3 protein: CASSLYDYGYTF

J gene: TRBJ1-1
V gene: TRBV11-3
CDR3 protein: CASSLDGGKDTEAFF

J gene: TRBJ2-3
V gene: TRBV5-6
CDR3 protein: CASSYERGGFLYF

J gene: TRBJ1-2
V gene: TRBV11-1
CDR3 protein: CASSLSGGTGTYGYTF

J gene: TRBJ1-2
V gene: TRBV5-8
CDR3 protein: CASSLGYAEVGYGYTF

J gene: TRBJ1-3
V gene: TRBV7-2
CDR3 protein: CASSWAGQGGNTIYF

J gene: TRBJ2-1
V gene: TRBV4-1
CDR3 protein: CASSQEGRYEQFF

J gene: TRBJ1-5
V gene: TRBV4-3
CDR3 protein: CASSQDVGGRNQPQHF

J gene: TRBJ2-7
V gene: TRBV27
CDR3 protein: CASRVGTAQYEQYF

J gene: TRBJ1-2
V gene: TRBV7-9
CDR3 protein: CASSLSRQAAINYGYTF

J gene: TRBJ2-3
V gene: TRBV19
CDR3 protein: CASSPGTVRDRDWPDTQYF

J gene: TRBJ2-7
V gene: TRBV27
CDR3 protein: CASSLGLVGGTTYEQYF

J gene: TRBJ2-5
V gene: TRBV9
CDR3 protein: CASSAGTSGGLQETQYF

J gene: TRBJ1-1
V gene: TRBV7-9
CDR3 protein: CASSPLRTPNTEAFF

J gene: TRBJ2-3
V gene: TRBV7-6
CDR3 protein: CASSLASGTGGWDTQYF

J gene: TRBJ2-2
V gene: TRBV30
CDR3 protein: CAWSTGTSFTGELFF

J gene: TRBJ2-5
V gene: TRBV5-1
CDR3 protein: CASRPTGGEETQYF

J gene: TRBJ2-7
V gene: TRBV10-3
CDR3 protein: CATQAGTGGAPNF

J gene: TRBJ1-2
V gene: TRBV19
CDR3 protein: CASSIAGALYGYTF

J gene: TRBJ1-2
V gene: TRBV20-1
CDR3 protein: CSAKTGAGYTF

J gene: TRBJ1-4
V gene: TRBV5-5
CDR3 protein: CASSLQGALFEKLFF

J gene: TRBJ1-5
V gene: TRBV7-2
CDR3 protein: CASSLGGQGNQPQHF

J gene: TRBJ2-5
V gene: TRBV30
CDR3 protein: CAGAGLAGVPGQETQYF